This record looks at one TCR beta chain sequence and its context. The data originate from a study of blood T cells in healthy people across ages. The authors ran a second PCR of about 6 to 11 cycles using a sample-barcoded 5' primer and a J-beta primer mix. The study obtained at least 3 million CDR3-containing paired-end reads from every sample. TCRdb re-derived calls from the 5' RACE reads in MiXCR, one entry per CDR3 protein. Of 800,000 or so distinct CDR3 sequences in the sample, roughly 25% were seen once. The data were also submitted as part of a second study, on T cells of mothers and their children.

The sample taken for sequencing was blood. This receptor was obtained from a boy younger than 18 in good health.

The CDR3 loop is CSVEEGLSPYEQYF. CDR3 DNA: TGCAGCGTTGAAGAGGGGCTTTCCCCCTACGAGCAGTACTTC. The rearrangement joins TRBV29-1 to TRBJ2-5, with D possibly TRBD1 on 5 matching bases. With the DNA end fitting TRBJ2-7 better, the J assignment may be wrong. Germline V gene sequence: CDR1 SQVTM, CDR2 ANQGSEA. The CDR3 spans 14 residues.